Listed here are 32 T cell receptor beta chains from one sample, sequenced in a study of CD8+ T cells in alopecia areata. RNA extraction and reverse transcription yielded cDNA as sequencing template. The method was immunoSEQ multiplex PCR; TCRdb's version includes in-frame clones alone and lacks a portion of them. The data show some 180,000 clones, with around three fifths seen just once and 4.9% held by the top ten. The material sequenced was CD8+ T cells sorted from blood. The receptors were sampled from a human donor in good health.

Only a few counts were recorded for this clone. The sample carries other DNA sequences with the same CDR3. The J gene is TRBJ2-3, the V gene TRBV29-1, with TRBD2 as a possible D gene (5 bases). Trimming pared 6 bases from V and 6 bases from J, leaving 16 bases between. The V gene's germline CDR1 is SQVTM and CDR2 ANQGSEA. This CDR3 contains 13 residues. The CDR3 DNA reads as TGCAGCGTGGAGGAGACCTTTGGTGATACGCAGTATTTT. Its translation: CSVEETFGDTQYF.

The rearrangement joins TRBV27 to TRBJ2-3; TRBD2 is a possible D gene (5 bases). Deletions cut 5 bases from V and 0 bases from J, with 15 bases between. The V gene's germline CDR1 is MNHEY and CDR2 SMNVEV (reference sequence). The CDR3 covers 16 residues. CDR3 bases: TGTGCCAGCAGTCCCCTTCGAGCGGCGAGCACAGATACGCAGTATTTT. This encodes CASSPLRAASTDTQYF.

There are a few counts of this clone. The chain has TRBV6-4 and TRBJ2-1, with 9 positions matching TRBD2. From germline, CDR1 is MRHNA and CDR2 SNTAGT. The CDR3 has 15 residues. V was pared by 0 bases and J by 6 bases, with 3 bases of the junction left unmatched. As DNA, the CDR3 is TGTGCCAGCAGTGACTCAAGAGCGGGGGGCAATGAGCAGTTCTTC. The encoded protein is CASSDSRAGGNEQFF.

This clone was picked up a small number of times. The CDR3 nucleotides are TGCAGCGTTGAAGATCCCGGCACCAACTCCTACGAGCAGTACTTC. Translating gives CSVEDPGTNSYEQYF. The chain has TRBV29-1 and TRBJ2-7; no definite D call. V was cut by 0 bases and J by 0 bases, with 12 bases left in between. This CDR3 region has 15 residues. Germline lookup yields CDR1 SQVTM and CDR2 ANQGSEA.

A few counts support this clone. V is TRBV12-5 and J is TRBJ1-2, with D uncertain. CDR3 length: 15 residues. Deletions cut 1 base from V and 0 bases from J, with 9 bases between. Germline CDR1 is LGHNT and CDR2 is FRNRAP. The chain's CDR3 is CASGLGSGANYGYTF. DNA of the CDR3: TGTGCTAGTGGTTTGGGTTCGGGAGCTAACTATGGCTACACCTTC.

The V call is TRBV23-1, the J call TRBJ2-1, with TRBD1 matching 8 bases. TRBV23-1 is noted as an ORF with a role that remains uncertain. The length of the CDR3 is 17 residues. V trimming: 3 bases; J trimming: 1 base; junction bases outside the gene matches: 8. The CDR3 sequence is CASSHRAGGYSYNEQFF. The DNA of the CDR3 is TGCGCCAGCAGTCACCGGGCAGGGGGCTATTCCTACAATGAGCAGTTCTTC.

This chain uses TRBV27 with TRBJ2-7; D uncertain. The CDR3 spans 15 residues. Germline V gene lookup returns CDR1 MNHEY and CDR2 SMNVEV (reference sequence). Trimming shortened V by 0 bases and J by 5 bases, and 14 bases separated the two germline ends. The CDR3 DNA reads TGTGCCAGCAGTTTATCGGTCACACGGACGGACGAGCAGTACTTC. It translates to CASSLSVTRTDEQYF.

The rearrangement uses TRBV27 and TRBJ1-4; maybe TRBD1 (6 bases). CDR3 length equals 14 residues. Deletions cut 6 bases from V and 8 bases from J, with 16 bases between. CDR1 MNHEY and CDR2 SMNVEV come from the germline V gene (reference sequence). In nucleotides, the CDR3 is TGTGCCAGCAGAAAAACCACAGGGCACGAAAAACTGTTTTTT. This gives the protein CASRKTTGHEKLFF.

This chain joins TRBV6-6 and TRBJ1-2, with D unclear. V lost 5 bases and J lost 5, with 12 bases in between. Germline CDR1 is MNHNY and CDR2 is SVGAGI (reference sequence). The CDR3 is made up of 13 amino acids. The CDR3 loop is CASSGRQGYGYTF. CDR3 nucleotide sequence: TGTGCCAGCAGTGGACGGCAAGGATATGGCTACACCTTC.

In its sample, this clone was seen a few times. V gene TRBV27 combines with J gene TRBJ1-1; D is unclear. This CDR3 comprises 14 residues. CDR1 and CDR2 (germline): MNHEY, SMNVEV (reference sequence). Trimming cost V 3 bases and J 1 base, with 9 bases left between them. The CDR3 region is CASSFLGSNTEAFF. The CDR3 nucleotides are TGTGCCAGCAGTTTTCTCGGTTCGAACACTGAAGCTTTCTTT.

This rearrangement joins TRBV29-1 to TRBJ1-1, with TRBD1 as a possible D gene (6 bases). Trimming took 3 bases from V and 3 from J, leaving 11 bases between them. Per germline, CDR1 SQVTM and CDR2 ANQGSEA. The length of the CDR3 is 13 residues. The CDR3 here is CSVDTGRHTEAFF. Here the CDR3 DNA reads TGCAGCGTTGACACAGGGAGGCACACTGAAGCTTTCTTT.

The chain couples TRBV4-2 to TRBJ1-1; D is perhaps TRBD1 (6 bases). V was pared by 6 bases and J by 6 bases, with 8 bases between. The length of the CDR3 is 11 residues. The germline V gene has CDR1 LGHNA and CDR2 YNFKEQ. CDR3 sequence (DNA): TGTGCCAGCAGGGAGGGGGCTGAAGCTTTCTTT. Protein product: CASREGAEAFF.

This CDR3 reads CASSHTSGGYEQYF. The CDR3 DNA sequence: TGCGCCAGCAGCCATACTAGCGGGGGCTACGAGCAGTACTTC. The chain is built from TRBV4-1 and TRBJ2-7; TRBD2 matches 11 bases. This CDR3 region has 14 residues. From germline, CDR1 is MGHRA and CDR2 YSYEKL. The J segment lost 3 bases and the V segment lost 3 bases, leaving 1 base of the junction unmatched.

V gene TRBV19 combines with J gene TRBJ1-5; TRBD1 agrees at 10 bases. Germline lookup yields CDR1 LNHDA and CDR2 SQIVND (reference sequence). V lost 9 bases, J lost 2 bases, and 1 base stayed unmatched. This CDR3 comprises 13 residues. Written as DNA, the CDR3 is TGTGCCAGCGGGACAGGGGGCAATCAGCCCCAGCATTTT. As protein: CASGTGGNQPQHF.

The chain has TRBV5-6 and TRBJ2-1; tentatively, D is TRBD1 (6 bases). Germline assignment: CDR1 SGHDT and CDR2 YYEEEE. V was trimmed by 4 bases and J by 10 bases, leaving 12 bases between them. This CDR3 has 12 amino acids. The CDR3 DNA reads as TGTGCCAGCAGCCAACAGGGCCCCGAGCAGTTCTTC. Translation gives CASSQQGPEQFF.

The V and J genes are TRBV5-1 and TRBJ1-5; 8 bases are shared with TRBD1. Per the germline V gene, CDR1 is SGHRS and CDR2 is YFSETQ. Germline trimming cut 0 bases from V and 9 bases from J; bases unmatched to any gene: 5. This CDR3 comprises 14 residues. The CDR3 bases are TGCGCCAGCAGCTTGGCGGGGACAGGAGGGCCCCAGCATTTT. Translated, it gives CASSLAGTGGPQHF.

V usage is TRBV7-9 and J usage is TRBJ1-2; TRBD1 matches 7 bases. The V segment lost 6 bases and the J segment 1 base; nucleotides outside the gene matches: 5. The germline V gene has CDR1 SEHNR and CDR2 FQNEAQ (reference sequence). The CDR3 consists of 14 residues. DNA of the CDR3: TGTGCCAGCAGACCCACAGGGGTTAACTATGGCTACACCTTC. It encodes CASRPTGVNYGYTF. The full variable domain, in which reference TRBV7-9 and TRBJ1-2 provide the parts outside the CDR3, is DTGVSQNPRHKITKRGQNVTFRCDPISEHNRLYWYRQTLGQGPEFLTYFQNEAQLEKSRLLSDRFSAERPKGSFSTLEIQRTEQGDSAMYLCASRPTGVNYGYTFGSGTRLTVV.

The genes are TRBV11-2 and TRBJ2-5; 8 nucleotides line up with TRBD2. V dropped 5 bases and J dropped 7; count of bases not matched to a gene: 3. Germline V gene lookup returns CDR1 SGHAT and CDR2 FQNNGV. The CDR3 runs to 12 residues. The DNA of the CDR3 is TGTGCCAGCAGCATGACTAGCGCGACCCAGTACTTC. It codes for CASSMTSATQYF.

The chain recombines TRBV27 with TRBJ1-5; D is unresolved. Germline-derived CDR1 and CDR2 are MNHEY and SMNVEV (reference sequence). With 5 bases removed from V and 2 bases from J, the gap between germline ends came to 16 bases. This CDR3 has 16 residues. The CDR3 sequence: CASSAYSSGGNQPQHF. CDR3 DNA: TGTGCCAGCAGTGCGTACAGCAGTGGTGGCAATCAGCCCCAGCATTTT.

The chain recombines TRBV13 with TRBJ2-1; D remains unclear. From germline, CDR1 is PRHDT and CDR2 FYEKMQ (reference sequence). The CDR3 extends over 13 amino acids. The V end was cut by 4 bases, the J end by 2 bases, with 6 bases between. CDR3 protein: CASSSPPYNEQFF. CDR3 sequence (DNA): TGTGCCAGCAGCTCTCCTCCCTACAATGAGCAGTTCTTC.

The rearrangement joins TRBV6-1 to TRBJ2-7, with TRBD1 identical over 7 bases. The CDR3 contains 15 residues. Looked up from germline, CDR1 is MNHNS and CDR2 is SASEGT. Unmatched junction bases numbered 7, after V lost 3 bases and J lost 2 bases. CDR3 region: CASSERTGDPYEQYF. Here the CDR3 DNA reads TGTGCCAGCAGTGAGCGGACAGGTGATCCCTACGAGCAGTACTTC.

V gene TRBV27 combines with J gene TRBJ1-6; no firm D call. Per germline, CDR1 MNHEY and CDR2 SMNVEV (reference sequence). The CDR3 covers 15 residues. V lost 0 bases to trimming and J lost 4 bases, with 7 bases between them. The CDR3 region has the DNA TGTGCCAGCAGTTTATCGATCGGGTATAATTCACCCCTCCACTTT. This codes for CASSLSIGYNSPLHF.

The CDR3 nucleotides are TGTGCCAGCACCCAGGGGACAGGGGTCAACCACTATGGCTACACCTTC. It is translated as CASTQGTGVNHYGYTF. The J gene is TRBJ1-2, the V gene TRBV9; TRBD1 agrees at 10 bases. Germline assignment: CDR1 SGDLS and CDR2 YYNGEE. The CDR3 is 16 amino acids. The V and J ends lost 6 bases and 3 bases, in that order; junction bases with no gene match: 11. Full variable domain (rest looked up from reference TRBV9 and TRBJ1-2): DSGVTQTPKHLITATGQRVTLRCSPRSGDLSVYWYQQSLDQGLQFLIQYYNGEERAKGNILERFSAQQFPDLHSELNLSSLELGDSALYFCASTQGTGVNHYGYTFGSGTRLTVV.

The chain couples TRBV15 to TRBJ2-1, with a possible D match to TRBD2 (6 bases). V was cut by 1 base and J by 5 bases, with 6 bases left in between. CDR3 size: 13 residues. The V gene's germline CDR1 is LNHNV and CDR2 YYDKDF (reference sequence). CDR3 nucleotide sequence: TGTGCCACCAGCAGAGGGGGGGACAATGAGCAGTTCTTC. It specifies CATSRGGDNEQFF.

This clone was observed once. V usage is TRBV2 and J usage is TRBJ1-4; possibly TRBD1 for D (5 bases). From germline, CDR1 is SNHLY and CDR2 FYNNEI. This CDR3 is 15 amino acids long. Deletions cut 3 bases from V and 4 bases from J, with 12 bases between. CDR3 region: CASSDLGEDNEKLFF. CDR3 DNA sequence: TGTGCCAGCAGTGATTTAGGGGAGGATAATGAAAAACTGTTTTTT.

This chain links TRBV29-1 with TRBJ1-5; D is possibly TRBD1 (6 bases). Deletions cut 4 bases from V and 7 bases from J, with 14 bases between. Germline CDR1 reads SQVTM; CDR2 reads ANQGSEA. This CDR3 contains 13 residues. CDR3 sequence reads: CSVAAGAGQPQHF. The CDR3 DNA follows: TGCAGCGTTGCGGCAGGGGCCGGGCAGCCCCAGCATTTT.

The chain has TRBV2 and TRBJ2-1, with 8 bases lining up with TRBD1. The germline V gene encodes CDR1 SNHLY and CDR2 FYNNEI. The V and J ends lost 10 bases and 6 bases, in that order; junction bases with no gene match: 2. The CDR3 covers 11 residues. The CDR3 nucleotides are TGTGCCAAGGGACAGGTCAATGAGCAGTTCTTC. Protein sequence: CAKGQVNEQFF. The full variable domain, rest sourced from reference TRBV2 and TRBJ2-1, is EPEVTQTPSHQVTQMGQEVILRCVPISNHLYFYWYRQILGQKVEFLVSFYNNEISEKSEIFDDQFSVERPDGSNFTLKIRSTKLEDSAMYFCAKGQVNEQFFGPGTRLTVL.

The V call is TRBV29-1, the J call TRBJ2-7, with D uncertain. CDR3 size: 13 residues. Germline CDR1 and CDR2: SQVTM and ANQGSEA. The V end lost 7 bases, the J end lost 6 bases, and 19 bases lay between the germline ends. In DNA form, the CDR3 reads TGCAGCGCCATTGGGTCCAGAAATCGCGAGCAGTACTTC. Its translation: CSAIGSRNREQYF.

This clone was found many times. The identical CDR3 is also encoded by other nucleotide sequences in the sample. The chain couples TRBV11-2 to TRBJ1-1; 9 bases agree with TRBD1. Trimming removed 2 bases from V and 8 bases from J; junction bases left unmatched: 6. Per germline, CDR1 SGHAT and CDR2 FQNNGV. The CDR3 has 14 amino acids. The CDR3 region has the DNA TGTGCCAGCAGCTTAACAGGGGGCTTCGTCGAAGCTTTCTTT. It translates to CASSLTGGFVEAFF.

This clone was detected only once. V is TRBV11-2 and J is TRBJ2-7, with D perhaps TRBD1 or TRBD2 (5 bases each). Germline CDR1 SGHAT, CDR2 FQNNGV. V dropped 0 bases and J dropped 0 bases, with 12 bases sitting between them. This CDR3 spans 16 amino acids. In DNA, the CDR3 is TGTGCCAGCAGCTTAGATCCGGCAGGGACCTCCTACGAGCAGTACTTC. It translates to CASSLDPAGTSYEQYF. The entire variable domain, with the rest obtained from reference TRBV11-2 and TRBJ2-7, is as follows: EAGVAQSPRYKIIEKRQSVAFWCNPISGHATLYWYQQILGQGPKLLIQFQNNGVVDDSQLPKDRFSAERLKGVDSTLKIQPAKLEDSAVYLCASSLDPAGTSYEQYFGPGTRLTVT.

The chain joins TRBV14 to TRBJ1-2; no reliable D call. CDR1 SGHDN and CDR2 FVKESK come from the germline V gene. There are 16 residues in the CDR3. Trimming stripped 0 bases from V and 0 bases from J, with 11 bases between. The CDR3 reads CASSQEGRLTNYGYTF. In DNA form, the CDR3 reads TGTGCCAGCAGCCAAGAGGGCAGACTCACTAACTATGGCTACACCTTC.

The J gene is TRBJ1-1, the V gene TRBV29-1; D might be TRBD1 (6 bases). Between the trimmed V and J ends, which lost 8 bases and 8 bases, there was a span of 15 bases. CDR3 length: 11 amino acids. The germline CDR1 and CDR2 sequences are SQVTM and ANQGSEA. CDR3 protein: CSIIQGIEAFF. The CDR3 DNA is TGCAGCATTATACAGGGAATAGAAGCTTTCTTT.